The sample holds many counts of the clone carrying this T cell receptor (beta chain). The source of the sample is a study of tumor and adjacent non-tumor tissue in lung cancer. No cell sorting was done before RNA was extracted from the tissue. V lost 7 bases and J 3 bases, leaving 18 bases between the germline ends. CDR1 and CDR2 from the germline V gene are MDHEN and SYDVKM. The CDR3 is 15 residues long. TCRbeta libraries were built with three rounds of nested PCR, modified from ARM-PCR. TCRdb re-analysed the multiplex PCR reads in MiXCR, keeping a single row per CDR3 protein. Seen here are 70,000 to 90,000 distinct CDR3 sequences, over 70% observed once, and the top ten hold approximately 12%.

V gene TRBV28 combines with J gene TRBJ1-2; D is possibly TRBD1 (5 bases). The sequencing sample was made of lung tumor tissue. This receptor was obtained from a woman between 45 and 65 years old with non-small cell lung cancer. The CDR3, as DNA: TGTGCCAGCACCTTAGGGACCGGGACCTACTATGGCTACACCTTC. Amino acid sequence: CASTLGTGTYYGYTF.